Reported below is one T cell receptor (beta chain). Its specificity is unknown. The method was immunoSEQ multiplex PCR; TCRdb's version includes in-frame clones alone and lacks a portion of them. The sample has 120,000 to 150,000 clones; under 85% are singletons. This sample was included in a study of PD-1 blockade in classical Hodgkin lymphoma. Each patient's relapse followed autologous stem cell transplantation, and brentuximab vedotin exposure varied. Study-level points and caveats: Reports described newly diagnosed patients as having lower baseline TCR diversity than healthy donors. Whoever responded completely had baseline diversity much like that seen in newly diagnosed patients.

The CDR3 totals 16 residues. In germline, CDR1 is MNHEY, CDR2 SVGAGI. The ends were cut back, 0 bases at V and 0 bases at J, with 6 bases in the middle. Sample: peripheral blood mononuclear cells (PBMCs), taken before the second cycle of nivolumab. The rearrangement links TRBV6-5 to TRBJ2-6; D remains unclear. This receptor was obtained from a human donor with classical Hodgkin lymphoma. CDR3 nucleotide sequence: TGTGCCAGCAGTTACTCGACCCGCTCTGGGGCCAACGTCCTGACTTTC. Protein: CASSYSTRSGANVLTF.